The sequence of this T cell receptor (beta chain) was determined in a study of STAT5B mutations in CD4+ large granular lymphocyte leukemia. Study conclusions and caveats: About a quarter of private leukemic clonotypes occurred rarely in other patients' non-leukemic repertoires.

On this clone itself: What it binds is not known.

With 1 base removed from V and 8 bases from J, the gap between germline ends came to 12 bases. This CDR3 region has 15 residues. Germline values: CDR1 MNHNS, CDR2 SASEGT. Produced via immunoSEQ multiplex PCR; TCRdb's table is partial and in-frame only. The sample gives tens of thousands of clones, about four fifths of which show up once; approximately 0.4% is in the top ten. The chain uses TRBV6-1 and TRBJ1-6, with TRBD1 as a possible D gene (6 bases). This clonotype was sampled from a human donor in good health. Material for sequencing was CD4+ T cells from blood buffy coats. The CDR3 here is CASSEEGGLYSPLHF. CDR3 sequence (DNA): TGTGCCAGCAGTGAAGAAGGGGGGCTCTATTCACCCCTCCACTTT.